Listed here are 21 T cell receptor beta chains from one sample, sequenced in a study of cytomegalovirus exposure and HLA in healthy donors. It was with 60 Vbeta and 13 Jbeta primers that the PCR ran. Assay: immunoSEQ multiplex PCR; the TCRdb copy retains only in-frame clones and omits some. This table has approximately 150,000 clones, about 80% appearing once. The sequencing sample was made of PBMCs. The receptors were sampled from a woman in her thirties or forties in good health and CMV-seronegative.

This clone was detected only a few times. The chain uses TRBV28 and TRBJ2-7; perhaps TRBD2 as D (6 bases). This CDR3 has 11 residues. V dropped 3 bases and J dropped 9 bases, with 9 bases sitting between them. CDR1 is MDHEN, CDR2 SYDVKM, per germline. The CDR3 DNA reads TGTGCCAGCAGTTTGATCGGGGGGCAGTACTTC. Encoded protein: CASSLIGGQYF.

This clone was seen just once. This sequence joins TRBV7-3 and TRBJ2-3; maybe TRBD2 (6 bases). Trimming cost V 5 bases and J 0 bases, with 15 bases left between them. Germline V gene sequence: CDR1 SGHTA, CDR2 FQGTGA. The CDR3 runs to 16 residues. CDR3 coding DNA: TGTGCCAGCAGCCCCGAGGCGGGGTGGAGCACAGATACGCAGTATTTT. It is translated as CASSPEAGWSTDTQYF.

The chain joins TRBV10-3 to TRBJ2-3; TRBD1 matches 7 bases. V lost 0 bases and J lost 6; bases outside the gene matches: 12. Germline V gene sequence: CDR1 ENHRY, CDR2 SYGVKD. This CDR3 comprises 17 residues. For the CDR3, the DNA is TGTGCCATCAGTGAGTCGGGGGCAGGGGGACCCAGGGATACGCAGTATTTT. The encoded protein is CAISESGAGGPRDTQYF.

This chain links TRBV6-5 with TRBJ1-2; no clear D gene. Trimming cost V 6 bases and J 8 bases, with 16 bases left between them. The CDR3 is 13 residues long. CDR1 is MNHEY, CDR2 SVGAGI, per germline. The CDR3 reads CASRASLTKGYTF. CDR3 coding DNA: TGTGCCAGCAGGGCCTCCCTAACTAAGGGCTACACCTTC.

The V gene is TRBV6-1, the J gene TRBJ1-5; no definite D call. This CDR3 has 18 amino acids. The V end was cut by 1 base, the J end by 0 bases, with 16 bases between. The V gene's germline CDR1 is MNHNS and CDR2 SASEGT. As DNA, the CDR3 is TGTGCCAGCAGTGAAGGGAGACGGAAAGGAGATAGCAATCAGCCCCAGCATTTT. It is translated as CASSEGRRKGDSNQPQHF.

CDR3 bases: TGTGCCAGCACTAGGGGGGATACGCAGTATTTT. Protein product: CASTRGDTQYF. V is TRBV7-2 and J is TRBJ2-3; weak D call: TRBD1 (6 bases). V shed 7 bases and J shed 6 bases, with 8 bases lying between them. This CDR3 is 11 amino acids long. CDR1 SGHTA and CDR2 FQGNSA come from the germline V gene.

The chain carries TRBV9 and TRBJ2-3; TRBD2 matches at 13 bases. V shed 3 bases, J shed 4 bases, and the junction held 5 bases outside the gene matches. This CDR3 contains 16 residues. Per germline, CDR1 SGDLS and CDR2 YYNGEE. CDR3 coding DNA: TGTGCCAGCAGCGGAATACTAGCGGGAGGGTCAGATACGCAGTATTTT. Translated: CASSGILAGGSDTQYF.

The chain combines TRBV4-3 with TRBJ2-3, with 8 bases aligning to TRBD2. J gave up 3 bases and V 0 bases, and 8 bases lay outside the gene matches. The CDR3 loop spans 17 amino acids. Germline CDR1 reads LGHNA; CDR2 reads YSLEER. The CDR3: CASSQDKREPATDTQYF. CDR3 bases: TGCGCCAGCAGCCAAGATAAGCGGGAGCCGGCTACAGATACGCAGTATTTT.

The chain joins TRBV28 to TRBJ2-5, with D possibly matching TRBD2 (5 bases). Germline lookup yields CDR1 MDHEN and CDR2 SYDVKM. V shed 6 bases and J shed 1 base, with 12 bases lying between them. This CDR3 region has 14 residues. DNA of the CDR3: TGTGCCAGCAGCCGGCCCGGGGTCCAAGAGACCCAGTACTTC. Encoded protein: CASSRPGVQETQYF.

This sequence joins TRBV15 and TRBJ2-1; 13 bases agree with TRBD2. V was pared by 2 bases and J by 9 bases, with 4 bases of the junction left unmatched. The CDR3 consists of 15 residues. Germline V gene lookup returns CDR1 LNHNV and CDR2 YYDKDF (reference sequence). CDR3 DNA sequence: TGTGCCACCAGCAGAAAGACTAGCGGGGGGCTTGAGCAGTTCTTC. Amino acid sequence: CATSRKTSGGLEQFF.

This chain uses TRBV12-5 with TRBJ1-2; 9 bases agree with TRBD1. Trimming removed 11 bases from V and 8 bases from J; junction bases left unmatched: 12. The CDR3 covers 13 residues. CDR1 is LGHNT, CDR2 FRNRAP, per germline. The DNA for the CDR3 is TGTGCTGGTGACGCCGGGACAGGGAACGGCTACACCTTC. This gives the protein CAGDAGTGNGYTF.

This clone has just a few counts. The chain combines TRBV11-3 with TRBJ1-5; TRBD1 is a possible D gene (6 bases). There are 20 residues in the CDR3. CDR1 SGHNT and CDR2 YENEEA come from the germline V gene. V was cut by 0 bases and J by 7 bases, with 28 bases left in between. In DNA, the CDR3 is TGTGCCAGCAGCTTAGAGCCCCAAAACCGCGGATGGGCAGGGGACCAGCCCCAGCATTTT. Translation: CASSLEPQNRGWAGDQPQHF.

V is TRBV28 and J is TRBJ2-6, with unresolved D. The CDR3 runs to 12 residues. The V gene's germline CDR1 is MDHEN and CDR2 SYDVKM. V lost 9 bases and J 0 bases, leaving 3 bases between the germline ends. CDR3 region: CASSSGANVLTF. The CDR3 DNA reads TGTGCCAGTAGCTCTGGGGCCAACGTCCTGACTTTC.

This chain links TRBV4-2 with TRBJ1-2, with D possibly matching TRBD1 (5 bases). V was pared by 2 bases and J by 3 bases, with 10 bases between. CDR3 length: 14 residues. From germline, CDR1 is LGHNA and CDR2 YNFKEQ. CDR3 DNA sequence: TGTGCCAGCAGCCAAAGTGGGGGGGACTATGGCTACACCTTC. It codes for CASSQSGGDYGYTF.

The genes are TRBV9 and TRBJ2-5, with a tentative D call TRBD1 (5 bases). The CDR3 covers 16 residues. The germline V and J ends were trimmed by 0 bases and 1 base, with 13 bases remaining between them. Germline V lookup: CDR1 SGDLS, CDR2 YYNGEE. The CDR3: CASSVGSGMAQETQYF. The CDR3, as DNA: TGTGCCAGCAGCGTAGGTTCAGGGATGGCCCAAGAGACCCAGTACTTC. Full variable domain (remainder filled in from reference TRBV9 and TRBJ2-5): DSGVTQTPKHLITATGQRVTLRCSPRSGDLSVYWYQQSLDQGLQFLIQYYNGEERAKGNILERFSAQQFPDLHSELNLSSLELGDSALYFCASSVGSGMAQETQYFGPGTRLLVL.

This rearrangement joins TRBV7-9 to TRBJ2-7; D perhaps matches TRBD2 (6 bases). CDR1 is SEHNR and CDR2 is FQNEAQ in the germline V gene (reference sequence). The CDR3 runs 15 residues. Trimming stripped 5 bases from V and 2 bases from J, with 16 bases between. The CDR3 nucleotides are TGTGCCAGCAGCCCCCTACTAGCCCCAGCCTACGAGCAGTACTTC. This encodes CASSPLLAPAYEQYF.

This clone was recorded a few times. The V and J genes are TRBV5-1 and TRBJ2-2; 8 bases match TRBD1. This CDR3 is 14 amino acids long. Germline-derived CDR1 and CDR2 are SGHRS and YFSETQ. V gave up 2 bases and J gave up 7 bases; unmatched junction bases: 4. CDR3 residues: CASSFPGGGGELFF. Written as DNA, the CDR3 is TGCGCCAGCAGCTTCCCAGGGGGCGGCGGGGAGCTGTTTTTT.

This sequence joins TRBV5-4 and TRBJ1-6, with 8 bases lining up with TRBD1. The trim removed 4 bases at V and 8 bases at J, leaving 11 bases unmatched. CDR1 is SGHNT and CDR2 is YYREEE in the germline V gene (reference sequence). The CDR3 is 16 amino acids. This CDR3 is CASSLNRGQAYSPLHF. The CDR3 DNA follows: TGTGCCAGCAGCCTCAATAGGGGACAGGCTTATTCACCCCTCCACTTT.

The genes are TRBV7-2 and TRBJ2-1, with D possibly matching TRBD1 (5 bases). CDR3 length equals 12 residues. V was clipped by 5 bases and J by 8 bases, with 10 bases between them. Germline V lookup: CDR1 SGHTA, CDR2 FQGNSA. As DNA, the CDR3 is TGTGCCAGCAGCGATCAGGGTTATGAGCAGTTCTTC. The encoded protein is CASSDQGYEQFF.

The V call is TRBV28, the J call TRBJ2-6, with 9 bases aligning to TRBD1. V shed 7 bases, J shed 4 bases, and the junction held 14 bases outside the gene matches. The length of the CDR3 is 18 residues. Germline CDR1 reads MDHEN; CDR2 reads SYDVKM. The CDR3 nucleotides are TGTGCCAGCACACCGTGGGGACAGGGAAGTTCGGGGGCCAACGTCCTGACTTTC. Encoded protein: CASTPWGQGSSGANVLTF.

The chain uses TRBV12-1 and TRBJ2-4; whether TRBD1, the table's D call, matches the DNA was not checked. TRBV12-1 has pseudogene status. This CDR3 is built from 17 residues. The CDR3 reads CASSTTDRANAKNIQYF. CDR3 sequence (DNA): TGTGCCAGCAGCACGACGGACAGGGCGAACGCCAAAAACATTCAGTACTTC.